This TCR beta chain was documented in a study of OX40 agonist ivuxolimab in advanced cancers. Overall study context: At 0.01 to 10 mg/kg, ivuxolimab was administered intravenously to patients every 2 weeks.

Data came from immunoSEQ multiplex PCR; TCRdb stores just in-frame clones and leaves some out. Among 95,000 to 150,000 clones listed, roughly 93% were seen once. The germline gives CDR1 MNHEY, CDR2 SVGAGI. CDR3 length equals 13 residues. V dropped 4 bases and J dropped 2 bases, with 9 bases sitting between them. A history of autoimmune disease or systemic immunosuppression excluded patients. The chain carries TRBV6-5 and TRBJ2-7, with D unclear. The sequencing here drew on CD4+ or CD8+ T cells sorted from blood, taken in a trial of the OX40 agonist ivuxolimab. The TCR comes from an adult with an advanced solid tumor such as melanoma, head and neck, liver or kidney cancer. The DNA of the CDR3 is TGTGCCAGCAGTTTGGAGTTAGCCTACGAGCAGTACTTC. Protein: CASSLELAYEQYF.